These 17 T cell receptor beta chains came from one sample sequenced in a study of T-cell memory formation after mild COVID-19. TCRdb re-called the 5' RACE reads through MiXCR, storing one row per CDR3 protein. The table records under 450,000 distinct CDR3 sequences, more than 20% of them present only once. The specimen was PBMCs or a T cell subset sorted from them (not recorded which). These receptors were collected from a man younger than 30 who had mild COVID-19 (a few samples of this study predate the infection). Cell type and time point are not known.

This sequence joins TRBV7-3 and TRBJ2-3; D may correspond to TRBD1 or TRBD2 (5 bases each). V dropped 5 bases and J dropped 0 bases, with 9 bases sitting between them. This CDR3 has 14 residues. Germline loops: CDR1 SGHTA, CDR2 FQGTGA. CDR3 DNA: TGTGCCAGCAGCCGCAGGGACAGCACAGATACGCAGTATTTT. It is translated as CASSRRDSTDTQYF.

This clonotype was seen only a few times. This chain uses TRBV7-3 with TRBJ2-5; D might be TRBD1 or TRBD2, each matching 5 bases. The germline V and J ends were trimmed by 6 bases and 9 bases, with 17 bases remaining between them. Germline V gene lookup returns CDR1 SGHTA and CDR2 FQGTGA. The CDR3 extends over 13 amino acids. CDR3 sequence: CASSPRTGTAQYF. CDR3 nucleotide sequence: TGTGCCAGCAGTCCTAGGACCGGGACGGCCCAGTACTTC.

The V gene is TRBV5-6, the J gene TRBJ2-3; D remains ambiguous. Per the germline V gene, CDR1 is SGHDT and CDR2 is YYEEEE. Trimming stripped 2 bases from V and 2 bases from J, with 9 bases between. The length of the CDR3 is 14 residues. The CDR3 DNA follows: TGTGCCAGCAGCTTTCAGAGGAACACAGATACGCAGTATTTT. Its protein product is CASSFQRNTDTQYF.

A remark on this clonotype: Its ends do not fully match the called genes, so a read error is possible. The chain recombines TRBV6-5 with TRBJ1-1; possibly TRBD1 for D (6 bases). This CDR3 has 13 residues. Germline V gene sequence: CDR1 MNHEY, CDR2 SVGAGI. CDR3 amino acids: CASSYQGLSQAFF. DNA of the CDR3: TGTGCTAGCAGTTACCAGGGGCTGAGTCAAGCTTTCTTT.

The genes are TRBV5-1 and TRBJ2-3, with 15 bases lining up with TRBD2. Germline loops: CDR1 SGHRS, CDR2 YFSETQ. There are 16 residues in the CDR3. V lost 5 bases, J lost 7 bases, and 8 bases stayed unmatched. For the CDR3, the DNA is TGCGCCAGCAGGGAAGGGACTAGCGGGGGGCAAAATACGCAGTATTTT. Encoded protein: CASREGTSGGQNTQYF.

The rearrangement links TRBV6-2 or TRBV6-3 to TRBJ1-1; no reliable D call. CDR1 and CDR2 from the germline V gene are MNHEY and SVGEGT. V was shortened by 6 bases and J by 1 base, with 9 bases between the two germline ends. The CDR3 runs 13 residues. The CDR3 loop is CASSGNRNTEAFF. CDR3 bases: TGTGCCAGCAGCGGTAATAGGAACACTGAAGCTTTCTTT.

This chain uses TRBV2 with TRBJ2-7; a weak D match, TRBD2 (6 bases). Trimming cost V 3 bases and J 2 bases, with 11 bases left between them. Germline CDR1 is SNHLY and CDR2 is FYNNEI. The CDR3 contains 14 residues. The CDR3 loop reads CASSELAVPYEQYF. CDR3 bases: TGTGCCAGCAGTGAGTTAGCGGTCCCCTACGAGCAGTACTTC.

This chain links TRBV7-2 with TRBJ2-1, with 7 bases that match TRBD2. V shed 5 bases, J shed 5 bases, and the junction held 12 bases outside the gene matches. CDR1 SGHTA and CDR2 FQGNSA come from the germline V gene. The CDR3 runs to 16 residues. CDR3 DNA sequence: TGTGCCAGCAGCCCCCGGGACTACGCAAGGGACAATGAGCAGTTCTTC. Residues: CASSPRDYARDNEQFF. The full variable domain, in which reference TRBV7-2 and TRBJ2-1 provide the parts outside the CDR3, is GAGVSQSPSNKVTEKGKDVELRCDPISGHTALYWYRQSLGQGLEFLIYFQGNSAPDKSGLPSDRFSAERTGGSVSTLTIQRTQQEDSAVYLCASSPRDYARDNEQFFGPGTRLTVL.

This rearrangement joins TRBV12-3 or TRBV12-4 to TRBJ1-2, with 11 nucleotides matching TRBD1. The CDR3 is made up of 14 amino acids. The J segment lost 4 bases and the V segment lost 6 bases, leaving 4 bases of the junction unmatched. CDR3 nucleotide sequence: TGTGCCAGCAGGTGGACAGGGGGCTCCTATGGCTACACCTTC. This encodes CASRWTGGSYGYTF.

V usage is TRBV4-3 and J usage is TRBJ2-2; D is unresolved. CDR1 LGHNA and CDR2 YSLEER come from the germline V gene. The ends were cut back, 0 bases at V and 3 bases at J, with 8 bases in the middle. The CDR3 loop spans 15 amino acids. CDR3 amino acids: CASSQDKADTGELFF. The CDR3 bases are TGCGCCAGCAGCCAAGATAAGGCGGACACCGGGGAGCTGTTTTTT.

The CDR3 sequence is CASSDSPGALYNEQFF. DNA of the CDR3: TGTGCCAGCAGTGACTCCCCGGGGGCTTTATACAATGAGCAGTTCTTC. V is TRBV6-4 and J is TRBJ2-1; D might be TRBD1 or TRBD2, each matching 6 bases. Trimming shortened V by 0 bases and J by 4 bases, and 13 bases separated the two germline ends. Germline V gene lookup returns CDR1 MRHNA and CDR2 SNTAGT. CDR3 size: 16 residues.

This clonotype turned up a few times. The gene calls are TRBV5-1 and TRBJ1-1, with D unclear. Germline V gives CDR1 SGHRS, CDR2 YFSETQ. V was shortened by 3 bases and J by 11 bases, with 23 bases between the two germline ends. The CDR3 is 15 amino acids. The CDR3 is CASSYTNTLGEMAFF. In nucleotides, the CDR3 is TGCGCCAGCAGCTACACCAATACACTCGGGGAGATGGCTTTCTTT.

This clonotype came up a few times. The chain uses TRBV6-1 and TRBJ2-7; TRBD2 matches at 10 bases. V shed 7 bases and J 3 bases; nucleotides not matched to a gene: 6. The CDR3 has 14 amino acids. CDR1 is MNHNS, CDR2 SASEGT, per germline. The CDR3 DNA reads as TGTGCCAGCACTTGGACTAGCGGACTCTACGAGCAGTACTTC. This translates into CASTWTSGLYEQYF.

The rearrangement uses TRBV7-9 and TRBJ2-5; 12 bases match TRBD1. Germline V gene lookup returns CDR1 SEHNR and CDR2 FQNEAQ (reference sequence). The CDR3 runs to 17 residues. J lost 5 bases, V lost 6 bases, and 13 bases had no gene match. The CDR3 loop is CASRPTGTGGARETQYF. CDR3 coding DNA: TGTGCCAGCAGACCGACCGGGACAGGGGGCGCCCGGGAGACCCAGTACTTC.

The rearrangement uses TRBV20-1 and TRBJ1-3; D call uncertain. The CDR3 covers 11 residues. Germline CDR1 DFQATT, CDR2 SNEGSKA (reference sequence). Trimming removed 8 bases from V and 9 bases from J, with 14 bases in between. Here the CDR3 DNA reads TGCAGTACTGCCAGACTCGGCACCATATATTTT. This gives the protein CSTARLGTIYF.

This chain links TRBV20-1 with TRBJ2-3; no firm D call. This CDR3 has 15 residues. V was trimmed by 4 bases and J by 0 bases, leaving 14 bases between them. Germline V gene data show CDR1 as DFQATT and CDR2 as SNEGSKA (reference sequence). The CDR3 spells CSATRTASSTDTQYF. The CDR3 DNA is TGCAGTGCTACCCGGACGGCTTCTAGCACAGATACGCAGTATTTT.

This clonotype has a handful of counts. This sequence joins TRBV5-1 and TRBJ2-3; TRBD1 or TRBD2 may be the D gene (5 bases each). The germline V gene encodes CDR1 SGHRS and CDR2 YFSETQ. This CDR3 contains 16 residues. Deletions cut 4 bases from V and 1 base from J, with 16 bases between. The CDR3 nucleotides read TGCGCCAGCAGCCCGGGACCCTCCCACGGCACAGATACGCAGTATTTT. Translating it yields CASSPGPSHGTDTQYF.